A single sample gave rise to the 26 T cell receptor beta chains below, sequenced in a study of T cell clonotyping in hematopoietic cell transplantation. The time point was: recipient sample about 28 days before transplant, after cytoreduction. TCRdb's copy holds only in-frame clones and misses some; the assay was immunoSEQ multiplex PCR. The sample contains about 5,100 clones, under 35% of which appear only once. This specimen was peripheral blood mononuclear cells, taken before stem cell transplant. These receptors came from a man in his forties or fifties with myelofibrosis. Some clones in this sample may be carry-over from other donors' samples.

The chain has TRBV13 and TRBJ2-6, with D tentatively TRBD1 or TRBD2 (5 bases each). The CDR3 has 15 residues. The germline V gene encodes CDR1 PRHDT and CDR2 FYEKMQ (reference sequence). Deletions cut 6 bases from V and 1 base from J, with 10 bases between. The CDR3 here is CASRRGGSGANVLTF. As DNA, the CDR3 is TGTGCCAGCAGACGGGGCGGTTCTGGGGCCAACGTCCTGACTTTC.

The chain employs TRBV30 and TRBJ1-5, with unresolved D. This CDR3 region has 11 residues. The ends were cut back, 2 bases at V and 6 bases at J, with 5 bases in the middle. Germline V gives CDR1 GTSNPN, CDR2 SVGIG (reference sequence). CDR3: CAWSMGQPQHF. The DNA for the CDR3 is TGTGCCTGGAGTATGGGTCAGCCCCAGCATTTT. The variable domain in full, completed from reference TRBV30 and TRBJ1-5, reads SQTIHQWPATLVQPVGSPLSLECTVEGTSNPNLYWYRQAAGRGLQLLFYSVGIGQISSEVPQNLSASRPQDRQFILSSKKLLLSDSGFYLCAWSMGQPQHFGDGTRLSIL.

V and J are TRBV5-6 and TRBJ2-7; no clear D. The V and J ends lost 4 bases and 4 bases respectively, with 6 bases between them. The CDR3 has 11 residues. Germline CDR1 and CDR2: SGHDT and YYEEEE. The DNA for the CDR3 is TGTGCCAGCAGCGTGCGTTACGAGCAGTACTTC. Translation: CASSVRYEQYF.

The rearrangement joins TRBV27 to TRBJ2-5, with D perhaps being TRBD1 or TRBD2 (5 bases each). The CDR3 loop spans 13 amino acids. Trimming cost V 6 bases and J 4 bases, with 12 bases left between them. Per germline, CDR1 MNHEY and CDR2 SMNVEV (reference sequence). The CDR3 reads CASRIHGTETQYF. The CDR3, as DNA: TGTGCCAGCAGAATACATGGGACAGAGACCCAGTACTTC.

The chain combines TRBV30 with TRBJ1-2; perhaps TRBD1 as D (6 bases). The length of the CDR3 is 13 residues. Trimming took 3 bases from V and 6 from J, leaving 14 bases between them. In germline, CDR1 is GTSNPN, CDR2 SVGIG (reference sequence). The CDR3 DNA follows: TGTGCCTGGAGCGGGCAGGGGCCGCATGGCTACACCTTC. Amino acids: CAWSGQGPHGYTF.

This chain joins TRBV6-5 and TRBJ2-3; 11 nucleotides align to TRBD2. This CDR3 has 14 residues. The germline V gene encodes CDR1 MNHEY and CDR2 SVGAGI. V shed 6 bases, J shed 5 bases, and the junction held 4 bases outside the gene matches. For the CDR3, the DNA is TGTGCCAGCAGCCAACTAGCGGGAGTAGATACGCAGTATTTT. Its protein is CASSQLAGVDTQYF.

This clone has more than one count but fewer than ten. This chain uses TRBV30 with TRBJ1-5; 8 positions match TRBD1. The J segment lost 3 bases and the V segment lost 2 bases, leaving 6 bases of the junction unmatched. The CDR3 consists of 15 residues. CDR1 GTSNPN and CDR2 SVGIG come from the germline V gene (reference sequence). CDR3 sequence: CAWSTGQGANQPQHF. DNA for the CDR3: TGTGCCTGGAGTACTGGCCAGGGGGCCAATCAGCCCCAGCATTTT.

This clone was counted only a few times. CDR3 protein: CASRDDNYGYTF. The CDR3 coding sequence is TGTGCCAGCAGGGACGATAACTATGGCTACACCTTC. The chain couples TRBV2 to TRBJ1-2; D call uncertain. Germline V gives CDR1 SNHLY, CDR2 FYNNEI. Trimming left V 6 bases short and J 1 base short, with 6 bases between. CDR3 length equals 12 residues.

This clone was detected a few times. The chain uses TRBV30 and TRBJ1-5, with TRBD1 as a possible D gene (6 bases). The V gene's germline CDR1 is GTSNPN and CDR2 SVGIG (reference sequence). V lost 0 bases to trimming and J lost 7 bases, with 13 bases between them. The CDR3 covers 14 residues. This CDR3 is CAWSVRGARQPQHF. CDR3 sequence (DNA): TGTGCCTGGAGTGTACGGGGGGCTCGGCAGCCCCAGCATTTT. Looking up the rest from reference TRBV30 and TRBJ1-5 gives the full variable domain: SQTIHQWPATLVQPVGSPLSLECTVEGTSNPNLYWYRQAAGRGLQLLFYSVGIGQISSEVPQNLSASRPQDRQFILSSKKLLLSDSGFYLCAWSVRGARQPQHFGDGTRLSIL.

This clone occurred a few times. This chain uses TRBV19 with TRBJ2-7; TRBD2 matches at 7 bases. CDR3 length equals 12 residues. The germline V gene has CDR1 LNHDA and CDR2 SQIVND (reference sequence). V lost 5 bases and J lost 6; bases outside the gene matches: 4. CDR3: CASSPGGAEQYF. The CDR3 DNA reads TGTGCCAGTAGTCCGGGGGGAGCCGAGCAGTACTTC.

This clone has more than one count but fewer than ten. The CDR3, as DNA: TGTGCCAGCAGCTTGCGACTCTATTGGACCCAGTACTTC. Translating it yields CASSLRLYWTQYF. The chain joins TRBV5-6 to TRBJ2-5; the D is unclear. CDR3 length: 13 residues. Per germline, CDR1 SGHDT and CDR2 YYEEEE. The ends were cut back, 1 base at V and 7 bases at J, with 11 bases in the middle.

V gene TRBV30 combines with J gene TRBJ2-7; D may be TRBD1 (6 bases). Between the trimmed V and J ends, which lost 5 bases and 5 bases, there was a span of 10 bases. This CDR3 contains 11 residues. Germline loops: CDR1 GTSNPN, CDR2 SVGIG (reference sequence). The CDR3 loop reads CAWGPGDEQYF. The CDR3 bases are TGTGCCTGGGGGCCAGGGGACGAGCAGTACTTC.

The gene calls are TRBV30 and TRBJ2-7, with TRBD2 identical over 9 bases. CDR3 length: 13 residues. The trim removed 4 bases at V and 5 bases at J, leaving 6 bases unmatched. Germline V gene data show CDR1 as GTSNPN and CDR2 as SVGIG (reference sequence). CDR3 sequence: CAWNQREVDEQYF. The DNA for the CDR3 is TGTGCCTGGAATCAGCGGGAGGTCGACGAGCAGTACTTC. Filled out from reference TRBV30 and TRBJ2-7, the complete variable domain reads SQTIHQWPATLVQPVGSPLSLECTVEGTSNPNLYWYRQAAGRGLQLLFYSVGIGQISSEVPQNLSASRPQDRQFILSSKKLLLSDSGFYLCAWNQREVDEQYFGPGTRLTVT.

This clone was picked up a small number of times. CDR3 region: CASSLVILNTEAFF. As DNA, the CDR3 is TGTGCCAGCAGCTTGGTAATCCTGAACACTGAAGCTTTCTTT. The J gene is TRBJ1-1, the V gene TRBV5-6; D uncertain. The CDR3 is 14 amino acids. Trimming left V 0 bases short and J 0 bases short, with 6 bases between. Germline V gives CDR1 SGHDT, CDR2 YYEEEE.

Only a few counts were recorded for this clone. The chain couples TRBV6-5 to TRBJ2-1; 7 nucleotides line up with TRBD2. Germline loops: CDR1 MNHEY, CDR2 SVGAGI. The CDR3 is 14 residues long. Trimming removed 4 bases from V and 0 bases from J; junction bases left unmatched: 0. CDR3: CASSSGGSYNEQFF. The CDR3 nucleotides are TGTGCCAGCAGTTCGGGGGGCTCCTACAATGAGCAGTTCTTC.

The rearrangement joins TRBV6-5 to TRBJ1-2, with TRBD1 matching over 9 bases. J was trimmed by 4 bases and V by 6 bases; bases with no gene match: 6. CDR3 size: 14 residues. Germline V gene lookup returns CDR1 MNHEY and CDR2 SVGAGI. CDR3 nucleotide sequence: TGTGCCAGCAGCGAGACAGGGGGAACCTATGGCTACACCTTC. Its translation is CASSETGGTYGYTF.

The rearrangement uses TRBV6-5 and TRBJ2-7, with 8 bases matching TRBD2. J gave up 0 bases and V 6 bases, and 7 bases lay outside the gene matches. Germline V CDR1 and CDR2: MNHEY, SVGAGI. This CDR3 region has 15 residues. CDR3 DNA: TGTGCCAGCAGGCAACCGGGAGGGAGCTCCTACGAGCAGTACTTC. It yields the protein CASRQPGGSSYEQYF.

As DNA, the CDR3 is TGTGCCAGCAGCAACTTTGGGAAGGAGACCCAGTACTTC. Translating gives CASSNFGKETQYF. This sequence joins TRBV6-5 and TRBJ2-5, with unresolved D. The V end was cut by 6 bases, the J end by 5 bases, with 13 bases between. Per germline, CDR1 MNHEY and CDR2 SVGAGI. The CDR3 loop spans 13 amino acids.

The genes are TRBV6-6 and TRBJ2-7; 10 bases are a match to TRBD2. V shed 3 bases, J shed 10 bases, and the junction held 9 bases outside the gene matches. This CDR3 region has 14 residues. Looked up from germline, CDR1 is MNHNY and CDR2 is SVGAGI (reference sequence). DNA for the CDR3: TGTGCCAGCAGTTATATAAGCGGGAGGGCCGAACAGTACTTC. This codes for CASSYISGRAEQYF.

The J gene is TRBJ1-2, the V gene TRBV5-6; TRBD1 might be the D (6 bases). CDR3 length equals 15 residues. The V end lost 0 bases, the J end lost 4 bases, and 13 bases lay between the germline ends. CDR1 SGHDT and CDR2 YYEEEE come from the germline V gene. CDR3 amino acids: CASSLADLGAYGYTF. The CDR3 bases are TGTGCCAGCAGCTTGGCCGATCTGGGGGCCTATGGCTACACCTTC.

By sample share, this clone is medium-sized (0.01 to 0.1%). The V and J genes are TRBV2 and TRBJ2-7; no firm D call. In germline, CDR1 is SNHLY, CDR2 FYNNEI. This CDR3 region has 12 residues. Trimming removed 4 bases at V and 4 bases at J, with 8 bases between. The CDR3 nucleotides are TGTGCCAGCAGTGCATTAGGGTACGAGCAGTACTTC. Its protein is CASSALGYEQYF. The full variable domain, rest sourced from reference TRBV2 and TRBJ2-7, is EPEVTQTPSHQVTQMGQEVILRCVPISNHLYFYWYRQILGQKVEFLVSFYNNEISEKSEIFDDQFSVERPDGSNFTLKIRSTKLEDSAMYFCASSALGYEQYFGPGTRLTVT.

The rearrangement links TRBV30 to TRBJ1-5; no clear D gene. Trimming took 1 base from V and 6 from J, leaving 13 bases between them. Germline-derived CDR1 and CDR2 are GTSNPN and SVGIG (reference sequence). This CDR3 has 14 amino acids. The CDR3 DNA reads TGTGCCTGGAGTGGAGGGAGCGGAGGTCAGCCCCAGCATTTT. Protein product: CAWSGGSGGQPQHF.

This clone was seen a handful of times. The chain recombines TRBV9 with TRBJ2-7, with 9 bases that match TRBD2. Germline V gives CDR1 SGDLS, CDR2 YYNGEE. The CDR3 has 13 amino acids. V lost 4 bases to trimming and J lost 5 bases; unmatched junction nucleotides: 4. CDR3 in amino acids: CASSLAGGNEQYF. The DNA of the CDR3 is TGTGCCAGCAGCCTCGCGGGAGGGAACGAGCAGTACTTC.

This chain uses TRBV25-1 with TRBJ2-7; no reliable D call. Germline V lookup: CDR1 MGHDK, CDR2 SYGVNS. With 2 bases removed from V and 10 bases from J, the gap between germline ends came to 18 bases. This CDR3 is 14 amino acids long. The CDR3 is CASSEALVAESQYF. The CDR3 bases are TGTGCCAGCAGTGAAGCTTTGGTGGCAGAAAGTCAGTACTTC.

V gene TRBV5-6 combines with J gene TRBJ1-2; D unclear. The CDR3 is 12 residues long. The ends were cut back, 2 bases at V and 4 bases at J, with 6 bases in the middle. Looked up from germline, CDR1 is SGHDT and CDR2 is YYEEEE. CDR3 protein: CASSFLGYGYTF. The CDR3, as DNA: TGTGCCAGCAGCTTTCTGGGCTATGGCTACACCTTC.

The chain recombines TRBV28 with TRBJ1-2; tentatively, D is TRBD1 (5 bases). CDR1 and CDR2 (germline): MDHEN, SYDVKM. Trimming pared 5 bases from V and 0 bases from J, leaving 13 bases between. The CDR3 covers 15 residues. CDR3 sequence: CASSPPGTPNYGYTF. CDR3 nucleotide sequence: TGTGCCAGCAGTCCCCCCGGGACGCCTAACTATGGCTACACCTTC.